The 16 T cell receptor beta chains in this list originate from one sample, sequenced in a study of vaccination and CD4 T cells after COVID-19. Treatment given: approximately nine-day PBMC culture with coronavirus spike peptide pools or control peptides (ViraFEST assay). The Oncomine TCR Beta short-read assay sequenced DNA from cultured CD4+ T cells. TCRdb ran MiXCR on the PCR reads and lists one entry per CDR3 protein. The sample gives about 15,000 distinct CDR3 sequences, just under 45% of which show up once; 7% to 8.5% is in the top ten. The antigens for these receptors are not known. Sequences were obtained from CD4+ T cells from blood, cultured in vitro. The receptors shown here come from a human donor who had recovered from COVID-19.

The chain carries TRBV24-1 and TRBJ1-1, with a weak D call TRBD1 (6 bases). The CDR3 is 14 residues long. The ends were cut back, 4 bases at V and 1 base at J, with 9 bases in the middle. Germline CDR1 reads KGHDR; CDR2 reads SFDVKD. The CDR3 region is CATSETGGNTEAFF. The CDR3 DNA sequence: TGTGCCACCAGTGAGACAGGTGGGAACACTGAAGCTTTCTTT.

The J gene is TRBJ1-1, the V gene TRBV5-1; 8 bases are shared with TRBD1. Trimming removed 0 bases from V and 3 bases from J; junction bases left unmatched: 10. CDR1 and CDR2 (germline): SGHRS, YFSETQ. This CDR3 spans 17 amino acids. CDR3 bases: TGCGCCAGCAGCTTGGAGCTACAGGGGGGACGATACACTGAAGCTTTCTTT. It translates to CASSLELQGGRYTEAFF.

CDR3 loop: CASSLSKQSVGLNTGELFF. The CDR3 region has the DNA TGTGCCAGCAGCTTATCCAAGCAGTCGGTGGGATTGAACACCGGGGAGCTGTTTTTT. The chain recombines TRBV7-8 with TRBJ2-2; D gene unclear. The CDR3 is 19 amino acids. V gave up 2 bases and J gave up 1 base, with 20 bases separating them. Germline V gene sequence: CDR1 SGHVS, CDR2 FQNEAQ.

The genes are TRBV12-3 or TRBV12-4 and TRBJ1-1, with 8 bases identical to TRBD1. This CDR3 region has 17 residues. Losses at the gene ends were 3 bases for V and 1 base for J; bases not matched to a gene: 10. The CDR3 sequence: CASSLPPQTGANTEAFF. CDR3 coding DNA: TGTGCCAGCAGTTTGCCACCCCAGACAGGGGCGAACACTGAAGCTTTCTTT.

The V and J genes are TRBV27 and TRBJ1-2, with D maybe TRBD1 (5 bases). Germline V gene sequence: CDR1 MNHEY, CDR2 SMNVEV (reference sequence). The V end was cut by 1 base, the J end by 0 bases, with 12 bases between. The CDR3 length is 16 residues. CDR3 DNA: TGTGCCAGCAGTTTATATGTGGGGGGAGCTAACTATGGCTACACCTTC. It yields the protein CASSLYVGGANYGYTF.

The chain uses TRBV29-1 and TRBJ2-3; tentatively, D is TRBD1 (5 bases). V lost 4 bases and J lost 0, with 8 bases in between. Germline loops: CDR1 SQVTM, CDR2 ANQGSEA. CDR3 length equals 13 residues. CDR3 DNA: TGCAGCGTTGGGACAACTAGCACAGATACGCAGTATTTT. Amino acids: CSVGTTSTDTQYF.

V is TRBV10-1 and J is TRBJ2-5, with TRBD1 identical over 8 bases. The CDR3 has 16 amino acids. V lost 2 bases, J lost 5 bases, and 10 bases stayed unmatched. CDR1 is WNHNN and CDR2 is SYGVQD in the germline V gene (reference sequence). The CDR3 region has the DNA TGCGCCAGCAGTGAGGGGGTCAGGGGGCTCGAGGAGACCCAGTACTTC. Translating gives CASSEGVRGLEETQYF.

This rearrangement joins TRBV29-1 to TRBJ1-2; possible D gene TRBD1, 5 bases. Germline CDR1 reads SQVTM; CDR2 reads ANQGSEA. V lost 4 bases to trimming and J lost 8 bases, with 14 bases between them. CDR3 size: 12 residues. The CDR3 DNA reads TGCAGCGTTGGGGAGATCGGGGACGGCTACACCTTC. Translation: CSVGEIGDGYTF.

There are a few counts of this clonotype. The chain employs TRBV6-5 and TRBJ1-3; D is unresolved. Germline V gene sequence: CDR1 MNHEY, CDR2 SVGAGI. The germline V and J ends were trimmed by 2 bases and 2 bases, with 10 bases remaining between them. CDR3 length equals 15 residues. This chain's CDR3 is CASSYQDLPGNTIYF. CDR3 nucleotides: TGTGCCAGCAGTTACCAGGACCTTCCTGGAAACACCATATATTTT.

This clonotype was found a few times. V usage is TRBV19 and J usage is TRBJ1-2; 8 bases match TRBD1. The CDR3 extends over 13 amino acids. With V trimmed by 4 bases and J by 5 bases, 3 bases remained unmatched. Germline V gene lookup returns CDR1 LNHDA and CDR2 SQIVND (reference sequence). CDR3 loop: CASSKDRVYGYTF. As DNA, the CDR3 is TGTGCCAGTAGTAAGGACAGGGTTTATGGCTACACCTTC.

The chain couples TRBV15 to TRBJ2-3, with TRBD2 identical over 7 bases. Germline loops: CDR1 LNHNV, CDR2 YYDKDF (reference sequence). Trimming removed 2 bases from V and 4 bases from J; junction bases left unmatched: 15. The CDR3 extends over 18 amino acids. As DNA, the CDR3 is TGTGCCACCAGCAGAAAGGAGGCGGGAGATCATCTCCCAGATACGCAGTATTTT. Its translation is CATSRKEAGDHLPDTQYF.

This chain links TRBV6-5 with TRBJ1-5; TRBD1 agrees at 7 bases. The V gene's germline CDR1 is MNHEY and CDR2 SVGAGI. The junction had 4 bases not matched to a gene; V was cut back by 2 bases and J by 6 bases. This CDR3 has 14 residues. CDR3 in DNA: TGTGCCAGCAGTTACACAGGGGCTGGTCAGCCCCAGCATTTT. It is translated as CASSYTGAGQPQHF.

The CDR3 DNA sequence: TGTGCCAGCAGCCGGGACAGCCTTAGGACCGGGGAGCTGTTTTTT. This encodes CASSRDSLRTGELFF. J is TRBJ2-2 and V is TRBV2; 7 nucleotides align to TRBD1. The ends lost 6 bases at V and 5 bases at J; junction bases unmatched: 9. Germline V gene lookup returns CDR1 SNHLY and CDR2 FYNNEI. CDR3 size: 15 residues.

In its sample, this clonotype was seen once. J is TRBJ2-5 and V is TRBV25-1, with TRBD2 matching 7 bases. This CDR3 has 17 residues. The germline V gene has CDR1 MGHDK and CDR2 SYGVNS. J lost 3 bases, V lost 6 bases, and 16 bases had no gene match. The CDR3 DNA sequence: TGTGCCAGCAGCTCTCCCCCTTTTCGCGGGAGAGAAGAGACCCAGTACTTC. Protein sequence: CASSSPPFRGREETQYF.

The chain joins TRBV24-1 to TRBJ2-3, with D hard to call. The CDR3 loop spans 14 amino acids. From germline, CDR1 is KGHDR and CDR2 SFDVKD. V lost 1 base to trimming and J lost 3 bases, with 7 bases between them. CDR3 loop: CATSDFKSTDTQYF. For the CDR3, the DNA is TGTGCCACCAGTGATTTCAAGAGTACAGATACGCAGTATTTT.

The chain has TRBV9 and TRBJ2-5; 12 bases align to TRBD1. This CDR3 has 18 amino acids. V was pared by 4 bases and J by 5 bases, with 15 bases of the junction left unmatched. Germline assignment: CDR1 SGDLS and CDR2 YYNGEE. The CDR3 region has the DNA TGTGCCAGCAGCCCATCGTTTTGGGGGACAGGGGGCAAGGAGACCCAGTACTTC. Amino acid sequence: CASSPSFWGTGGKETQYF.